This TCR beta chain derives from a study of identical twins. Study findings and constraints: Within cord blood, abundant beta clonotypes carried fewer insertions, but memory repertoires showed no such trend. Out-of-frame alpha sequences common to twins exhibited a surplus of low generation probability.

After removal of 1 base from V and 1 base from J, the junction contained 7 bases not matched to a gene. Germline V gene lookup returns CDR1 SGHRS and CDR2 YFSETQ. The CDR3 consists of 16 residues. Template switching, a step in the protocol, added a universal primer site, and cDNA carried unique molecular identifiers. A single record per CDR3 protein comes from TCRdb applying MiXCR to the 5' RACE reads. The sample lists 350,000 to 500,000 distinct CDR3 sequences, approximately 17% seen once, with 10% to 15% in the top ten. To note about this clonotype: Antigen unknown.

This chain uses TRBV5-1 with TRBJ1-1, with 7 bases that match TRBD1. Sequenced sample: naive T cells sorted from blood. The sequence was collected from a man aged 50-60 years in good health. The CDR3 sequence: CASSLRTGAGNTEAFF. The CDR3 DNA sequence: TGCGCCAGCAGCTTGAGAACAGGGGCAGGGAACACTGAAGCTTTCTTT.